This T cell receptor (beta chain) comes out of a study of T cell changes during pregnancy in multiple sclerosis. Between the trimmed V and J ends, which lost 4 bases and 2 bases, there was a span of 11 bases. The CDR3 consists of 14 residues. Germline lookup yields CDR1 SEHNR and CDR2 FQNEAQ (reference sequence). Using immunoSEQ multiplex PCR, the repertoire was profiled, and TCRdb retains in-frame clones only, with some absent. The sample lists roughly 76,000 clones; 80% to 95% were seen once. This TCR was sampled from a female donor with multiple sclerosis, enrolled in a pregnancy study. The chain carries TRBV7-9 and TRBJ2-5; possible D gene TRBD2, 5 bases. Here the sequenced sample was CD4+ T cells from peripheral blood mononuclear cells, taken in the second trimester of pregnancy. CDR3 sequence reads: CASSSGRHQETQYF. Written as DNA, the CDR3 is TGTGCCAGCAGCTCGGGAAGACATCAAGAGACCCAGTACTTC.